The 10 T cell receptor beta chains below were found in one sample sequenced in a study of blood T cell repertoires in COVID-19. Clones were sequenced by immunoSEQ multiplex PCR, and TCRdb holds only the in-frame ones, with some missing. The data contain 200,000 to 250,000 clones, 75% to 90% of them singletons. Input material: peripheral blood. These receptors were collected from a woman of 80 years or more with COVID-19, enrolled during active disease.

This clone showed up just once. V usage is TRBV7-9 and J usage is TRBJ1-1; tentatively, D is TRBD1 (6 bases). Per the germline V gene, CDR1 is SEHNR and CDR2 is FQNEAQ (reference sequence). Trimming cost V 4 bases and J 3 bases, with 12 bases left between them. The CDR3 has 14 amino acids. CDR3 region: CASSSLGGYTEAFF. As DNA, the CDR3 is TGTGCCAGCAGCTCGTTAGGGGGATACACTGAAGCTTTCTTT. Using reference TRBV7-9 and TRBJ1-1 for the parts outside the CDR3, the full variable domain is DTGVSQNPRHKITKRGQNVTFRCDPISEHNRLYWYRQTLGQGPEFLTYFQNEAQLEKSRLLSDRFSAERPKGSFSTLEIQRTEQGDSAMYLCASSSLGGYTEAFFGQGTRLTVV.

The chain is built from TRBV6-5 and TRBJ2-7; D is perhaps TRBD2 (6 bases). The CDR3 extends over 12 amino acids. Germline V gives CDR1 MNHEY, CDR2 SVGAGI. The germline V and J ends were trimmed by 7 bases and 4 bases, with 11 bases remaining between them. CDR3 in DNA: TGTGCCAGCATCTCAGGGACTTACGAGCAGTACTTC. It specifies CASISGTYEQYF.

The CDR3 DNA reads TGTGCCAGTAGTCGTGAGGGCGGCGAGCAGTACTTC. Translating gives CASSREGGEQYF. The chain has TRBV19 and TRBJ2-7, with D possibly TRBD2 on 5 matching bases. Looked up from germline, CDR1 is LNHDA and CDR2 is SQIVND (reference sequence). This CDR3 is 12 amino acids long. Trimming took 5 bases from V and 6 from J, leaving 11 bases between them.

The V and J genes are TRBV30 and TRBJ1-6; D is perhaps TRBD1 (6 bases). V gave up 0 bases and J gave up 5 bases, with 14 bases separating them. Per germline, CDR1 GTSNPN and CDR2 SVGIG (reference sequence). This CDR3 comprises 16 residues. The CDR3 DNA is TGTGCCTGGAGTGTGGCGGGGGGCGCGAATAATTCACCCCTCCACTTT. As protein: CAWSVAGGANNSPLHF.

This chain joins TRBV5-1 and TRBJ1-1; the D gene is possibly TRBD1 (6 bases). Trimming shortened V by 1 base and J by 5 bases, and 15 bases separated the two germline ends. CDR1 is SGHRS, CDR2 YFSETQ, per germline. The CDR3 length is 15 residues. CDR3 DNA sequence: TGCGCCAGCAGCTTGACAGGGATAAAGGGGACTGAAGCTTTCTTT. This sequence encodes CASSLTGIKGTEAFF.

CDR3 loop: CASSLGLHPRGANYGYTF. The CDR3 coding sequence is TGTGCCAGCAGCTTAGGGCTCCACCCTCGGGGAGCTAACTATGGCTACACCTTC. The V and J genes are TRBV11-2 and TRBJ1-2, with unresolved D. This CDR3 has 18 residues. V dropped 1 base and J dropped 0 bases, with 18 bases sitting between them. Germline V CDR1 and CDR2: SGHAT, FQNNGV.

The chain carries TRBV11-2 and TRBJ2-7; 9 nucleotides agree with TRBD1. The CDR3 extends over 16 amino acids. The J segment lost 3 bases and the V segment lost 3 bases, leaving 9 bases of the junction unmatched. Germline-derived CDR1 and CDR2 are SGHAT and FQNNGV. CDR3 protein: CASSLGGTGPIYEQYF. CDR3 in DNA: TGTGCCAGCAGCTTGGGAGGGACAGGGCCGATCTACGAGCAGTACTTC.

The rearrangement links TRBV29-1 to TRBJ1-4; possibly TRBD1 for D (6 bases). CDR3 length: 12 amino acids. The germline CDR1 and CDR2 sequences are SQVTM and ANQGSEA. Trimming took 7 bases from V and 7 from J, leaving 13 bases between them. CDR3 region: CSAGTSGEKLFF. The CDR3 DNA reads TGCAGCGCTGGGACATCGGGTGAAAAACTGTTTTTT.

The CDR3 loop reads CASSSQGQNSPLHF. The CDR3 region has the DNA TGTGCCAGCAGCTCCCAGGGCCAAAATTCACCCCTCCACTTT. V is TRBV7-2 and J is TRBJ1-6; the D gene is possibly TRBD1 (5 bases). Germline V lookup: CDR1 SGHTA, CDR2 FQGNSA. V lost 4 bases to trimming and J lost 7 bases, with 11 bases between them. The CDR3 length is 14 residues.

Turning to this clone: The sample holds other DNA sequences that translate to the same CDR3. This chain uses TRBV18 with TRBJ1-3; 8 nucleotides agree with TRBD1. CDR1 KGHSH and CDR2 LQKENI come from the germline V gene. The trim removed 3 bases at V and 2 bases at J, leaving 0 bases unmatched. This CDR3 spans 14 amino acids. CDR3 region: CASSPDRAGNTIYF. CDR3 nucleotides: TGTGCCAGCTCACCGGACAGGGCTGGAAACACCATATATTTT. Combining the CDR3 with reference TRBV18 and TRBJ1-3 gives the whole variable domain NAGVMQNPRHLVRRRGQEARLRCSPMKGHSHVYWYRQLPEEGLKFMVYLQKENIIDESGMPKERFSAEFPKEGPSILRIQQVVRGDSAAYFCASSPDRAGNTIYFGEGSWLTVV.